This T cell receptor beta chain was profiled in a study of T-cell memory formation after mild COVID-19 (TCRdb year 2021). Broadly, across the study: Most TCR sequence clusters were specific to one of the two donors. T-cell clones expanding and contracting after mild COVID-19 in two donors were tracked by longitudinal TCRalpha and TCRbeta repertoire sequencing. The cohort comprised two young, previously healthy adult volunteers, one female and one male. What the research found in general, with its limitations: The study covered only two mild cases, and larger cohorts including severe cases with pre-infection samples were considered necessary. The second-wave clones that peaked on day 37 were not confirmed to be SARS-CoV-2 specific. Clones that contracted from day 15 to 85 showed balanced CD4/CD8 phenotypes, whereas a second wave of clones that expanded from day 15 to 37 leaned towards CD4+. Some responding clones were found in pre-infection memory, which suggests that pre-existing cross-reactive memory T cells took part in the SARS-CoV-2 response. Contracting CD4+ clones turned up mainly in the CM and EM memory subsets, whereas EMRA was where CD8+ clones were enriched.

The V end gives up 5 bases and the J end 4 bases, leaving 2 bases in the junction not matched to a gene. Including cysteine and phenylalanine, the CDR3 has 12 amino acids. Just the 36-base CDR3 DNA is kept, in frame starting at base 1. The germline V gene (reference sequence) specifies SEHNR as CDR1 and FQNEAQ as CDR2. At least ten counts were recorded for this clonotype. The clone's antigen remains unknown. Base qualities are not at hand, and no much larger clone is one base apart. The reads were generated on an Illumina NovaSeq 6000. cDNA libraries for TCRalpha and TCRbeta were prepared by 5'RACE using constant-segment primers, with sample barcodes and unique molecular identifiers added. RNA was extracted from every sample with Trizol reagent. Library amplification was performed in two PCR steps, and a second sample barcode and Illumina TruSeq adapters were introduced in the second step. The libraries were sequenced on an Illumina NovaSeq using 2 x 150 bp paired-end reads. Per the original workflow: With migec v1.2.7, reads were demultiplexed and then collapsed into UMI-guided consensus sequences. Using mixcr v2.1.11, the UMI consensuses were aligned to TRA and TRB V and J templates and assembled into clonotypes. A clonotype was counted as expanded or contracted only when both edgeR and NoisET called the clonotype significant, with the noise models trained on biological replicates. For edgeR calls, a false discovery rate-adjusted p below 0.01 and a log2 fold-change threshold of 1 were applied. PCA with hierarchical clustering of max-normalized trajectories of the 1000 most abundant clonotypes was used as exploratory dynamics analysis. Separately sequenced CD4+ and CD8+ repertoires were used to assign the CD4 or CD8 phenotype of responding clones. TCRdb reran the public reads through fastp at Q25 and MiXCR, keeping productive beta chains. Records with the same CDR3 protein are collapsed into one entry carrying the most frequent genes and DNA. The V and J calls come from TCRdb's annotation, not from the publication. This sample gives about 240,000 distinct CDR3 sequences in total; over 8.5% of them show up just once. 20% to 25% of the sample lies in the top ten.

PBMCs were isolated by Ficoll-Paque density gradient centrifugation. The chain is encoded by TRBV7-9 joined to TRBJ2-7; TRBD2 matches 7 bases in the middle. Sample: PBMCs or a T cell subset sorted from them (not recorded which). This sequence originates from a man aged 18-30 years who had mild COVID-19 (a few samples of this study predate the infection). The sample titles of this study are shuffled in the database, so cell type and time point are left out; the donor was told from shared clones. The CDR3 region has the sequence CASSRDYYEQYF. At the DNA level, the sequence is TGTGCCAGCAGCCGGGACTATTACGAGCAGTACTTC.